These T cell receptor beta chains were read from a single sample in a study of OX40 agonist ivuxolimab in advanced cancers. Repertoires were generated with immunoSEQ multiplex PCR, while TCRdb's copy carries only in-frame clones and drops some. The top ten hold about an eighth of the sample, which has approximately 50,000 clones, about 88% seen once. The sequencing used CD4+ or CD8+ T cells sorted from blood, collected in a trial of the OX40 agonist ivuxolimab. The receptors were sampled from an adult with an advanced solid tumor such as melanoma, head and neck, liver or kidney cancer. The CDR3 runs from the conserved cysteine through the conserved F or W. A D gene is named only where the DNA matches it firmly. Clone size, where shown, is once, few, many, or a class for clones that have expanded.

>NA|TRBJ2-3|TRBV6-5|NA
TGTGCCAGCAGTTACGAGGGAGGCACAGGAGATACGCAGTATTTT
CASSYEGGTGDTQYF
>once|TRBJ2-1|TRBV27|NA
TGTGCCAGCAGGGACTTAAGCCGCTCCTACAATGAGCAGTTCTTC
CASRDLSRSYNEQFF
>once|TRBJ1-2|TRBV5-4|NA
TGTGCCAGCAGCTTGGCTTGGCAGGTGGCCTATGGCTACACCTTC
CASSLAWQVAYGYTF
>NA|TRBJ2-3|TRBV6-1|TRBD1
TGTGCCGGTAGACAGGGGGTAAGGGATACGCAGTATTTT
CAGRQGVRDTQYF
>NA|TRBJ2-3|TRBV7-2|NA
TGTGCCAGCAGCTTTGTCACGGACTGGGATACGCAGTATTTT
CASSFVTDWDTQYF
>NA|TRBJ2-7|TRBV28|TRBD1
TGTGCCAGCAACCCCCCGGGACAGGGTCCCTACGAGCAGTACTTC
CASNPPGQGPYEQYF
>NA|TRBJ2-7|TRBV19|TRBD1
TGTGCCAGTAGTAGATCCAGGACAGGGGTCGAGCAGTACTTC
CASSRSRTGVEQYF
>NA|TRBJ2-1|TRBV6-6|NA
TGTGCCAGCAGTTACACGGGAGCGGCCCACAATGAGCAGTTCTTC
CASSYTGAAHNEQFF
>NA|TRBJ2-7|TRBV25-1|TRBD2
TGTGCCAGCAGTGAAGGACTAGCGGGAGCCCACGAGCAGTACTTC
CASSEGLAGAHEQYF
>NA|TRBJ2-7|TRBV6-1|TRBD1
TGTGCCAGCAGTTCTGACAGGGCTTCCTACGAGCAGTACTTC
CASSSDRASYEQYF
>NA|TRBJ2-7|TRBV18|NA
TGTGCCAGCTCACGGGCGGCACAAACCTACGAGCAGTACTTC
CASSRAAQTYEQYF
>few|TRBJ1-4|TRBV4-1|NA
TGCGCCAGCAGCCAAGGAGGGTTTGGTGAAAAACTGTTTTTT
CASSQGGFGEKLFF
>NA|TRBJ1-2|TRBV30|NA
TGTGCCTGGACCGAATTAAACTATGGCTACACCTTC
CAWTELNYGYTF
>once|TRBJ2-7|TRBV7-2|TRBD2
TGTGCCAGCACCAAAGCGGGAGGGGCCTACGAGCAGTACTTC
CASTKAGGAYEQYF
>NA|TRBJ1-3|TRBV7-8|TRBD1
TGTGCCAGCAGCTCCAGACAGGGCTCTGGAAACACCATATATTTT
CASSSRQGSGNTIYF
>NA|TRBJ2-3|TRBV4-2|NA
TGTGCCAGCAGCCAACCTACAGATACGCAGTATTTT
CASSQPTDTQYF
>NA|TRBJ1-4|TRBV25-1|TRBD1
TGTGCCAGCAGTGAATGGGCAGGGGGTACCGAAAAACTGTTTTTT
CASSEWAGGTEKLFF
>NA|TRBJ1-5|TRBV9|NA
TGTGCCAGCAATCCGAGAGGGTTGAGCAATCAGCCCCAGCATTTT
CASNPRGLSNQPQHF
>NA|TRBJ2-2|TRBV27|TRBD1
TGTGCCAGCAGCAGACAGGGGGCTGTCACCGGGGAGCTGTTTTTT
CASSRQGAVTGELFF
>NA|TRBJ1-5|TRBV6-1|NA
TGTGCCAGCAGTGAAGGGGGGATCAGCCCCCAGCATTTT
CASSEGGISPQHF
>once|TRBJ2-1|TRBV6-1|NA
TGTGCCAGCAGTGAGTCGCCGAACCCGGATAATGAGCAGTTCTTC
CASSESPNPDNEQFF
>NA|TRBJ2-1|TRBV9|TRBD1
TGTGCCAGCAGCGCGACAGGGGTTGGGTACAATGAGCAGTTCTTC
CASSATGVGYNEQFF
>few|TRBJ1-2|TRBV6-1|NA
TGTGCCAGCAGCCGAACGGACAGCTATGGCTACACCTTC
CASSRTDSYGYTF
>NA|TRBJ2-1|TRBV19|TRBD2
TGTGCCAGTAGTGGGACTAGATTCAATGAGCAGTTCTTC
CASSGTRFNEQFF
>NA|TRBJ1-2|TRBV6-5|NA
TGTGCCAGCAGAGGGGCAGCCTTCTATGGCTACACCTTC
CASRGAAFYGYTF
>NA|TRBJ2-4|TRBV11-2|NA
TGTGCCAGCAGCCCCCTGCGGAGAATAGCCAAAAACATTCAGTACTTC
CASSPLRRIAKNIQYF
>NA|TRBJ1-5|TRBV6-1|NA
TGTGCCAGCAGTGAACCGGGACGGAATCAGCCCCAGCATTTT
CASSEPGRNQPQHF
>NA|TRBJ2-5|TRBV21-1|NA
TGTGCCAGTGGGGATGGGGCTAGCGGGAGCGAAGGTGCTGTAGAAGAAGAGACCCAGTACTTC
CASGDGASGSEGAVEEETQYF